The 22 T cell receptor beta chains below come from one sample, sequenced in a study of OX40 agonist ivuxolimab in advanced cancers. Here immunoSEQ multiplex PCR was the method, and the copy in TCRdb shows in-frame clones only, minus some. This sample yields tens of thousands of clones, of which 80% to 90% are seen a single time; roughly 10% belongs to the top ten. Sequenced material: CD4+ or CD8+ T cells sorted from blood, taken in a trial of the OX40 agonist ivuxolimab. These receptors were obtained from an adult with an advanced solid tumor such as melanoma, head and neck, liver or kidney cancer.

The chain links TRBV21-1 to TRBJ1-5; the table's D call of TRBD1 was not tested on the DNA. TRBV21-1 is a listed pseudogene. The CDR3 contains 20 residues. Here the CDR3 DNA reads TGTGCCAGCAGCTCCCTGGGGGGTTGGGACAGGGATGGGAGCAATCAGCCCCAGCATTTT. This sequence encodes CASSSLGGWDRDGSNQPQHF.

The chain joins TRBV9 to TRBJ2-2, with 10 bases lining up with TRBD1. The CDR3 runs to 16 residues. Looked up from germline, CDR1 is SGDLS and CDR2 is YYNGEE. Trimming cost V 4 bases and J 6 bases; bases outside gene matches: 9. The CDR3 DNA sequence: TGTGCCAGCAGCCCACAGGGACAGGGGATCCCCGGGGAGCTGTTTTTT. It encodes CASSPQGQGIPGELFF.

The chain employs TRBV5-4 and TRBJ2-7; D call uncertain. CDR3 length: 13 residues. Germline assignment: CDR1 SGHNT and CDR2 YYREEE (reference sequence). V was shortened by 0 bases and J by 2 bases, with 6 bases between the two germline ends. CDR3: CASSLGRTYEQYF. CDR3 DNA sequence: TGTGCCAGCAGCTTGGGGCGAACCTACGAGCAGTACTTC.

This chain links TRBV27 with TRBJ2-1; maybe TRBD2 (6 bases). With 3 bases removed from V and 5 bases from J, the gap between germline ends came to 14 bases. Germline loops: CDR1 MNHEY, CDR2 SMNVEV (reference sequence). The CDR3 has 15 amino acids. CDR3 in amino acids: CASSFFIAGHNEQFF. The CDR3 region has the DNA TGTGCCAGCAGTTTTTTCATTGCGGGGCACAATGAGCAGTTCTTC.

The chain has TRBV7-9 and TRBJ2-5; 7 bases line up with TRBD1. The CDR3 totals 14 residues. With V trimmed by 1 base and J by 5 bases, 4 bases remained unmatched. Germline V gene data show CDR1 as SEHNR and CDR2 as FQNEAQ (reference sequence). The DNA for the CDR3 is TGTGCCAGCAGCTTAGAGGGGGCCTGGGAGACCCAGTACTTC. Amino acid sequence: CASSLEGAWETQYF.

The chain carries TRBV18 and TRBJ2-7; 10 nucleotides agree with TRBD1. Germline CDR1 reads KGHSH; CDR2 reads LQKENI. This CDR3 spans 18 amino acids. With 5 bases clipped from V and 0 bases from J, the junction kept 13 bases outside the gene matches. The CDR3 loop is CASSETRTGGASSYEQYF. The CDR3 coding sequence is TGTGCCAGCTCAGAAACGAGGACAGGGGGAGCTAGCTCCTACGAGCAGTACTTC.

The CDR3 DNA reads as TGCAGCGTGTCAGAAATGGGGCGTCCCACAGATACGCAGTATTTT. Translation: CSVSEMGRPTDTQYF. The chain recombines TRBV29-1 with TRBJ2-3, with D possibly being TRBD1 (5 bases). The CDR3 consists of 15 residues. Deletions cut 6 bases from V and 2 bases from J, with 18 bases between. CDR1 is SQVTM and CDR2 is ANQGSEA in the germline V gene.

The rearrangement joins TRBV18 to TRBJ2-7; no definite D call. The CDR3 is 13 amino acids. V was cut by 3 bases and J by 4 bases, with 10 bases left in between. The V gene's germline CDR1 is KGHSH and CDR2 LQKENI. The CDR3 loop is CASSPHRDYEQYF. DNA of the CDR3: TGTGCCAGCTCACCGCACAGAGATTACGAGCAGTACTTC. Combining the CDR3 with reference TRBV18 and TRBJ2-7 gives the whole variable domain NAGVMQNPRHLVRRRGQEARLRCSPMKGHSHVYWYRQLPEEGLKFMVYLQKENIIDESGMPKERFSAEFPKEGPSILRIQQVVRGDSAAYFCASSPHRDYEQYFGPGTRLTVT.

The chain joins TRBV6-6 to TRBJ1-1, with D unresolved. In germline, CDR1 is MNHNY, CDR2 SVGAGI (reference sequence). The V end lost 6 bases, the J end lost 4 bases, and 15 bases lay between the germline ends. There are 14 residues in the CDR3. In DNA form, the CDR3 reads TGTGCCAGCAGCCCGGAGGCCTGGGGCACTGAAGCTTTCTTT. It specifies CASSPEAWGTEAFF.

This clone was detected only once. V usage is TRBV15 and J usage is TRBJ2-5, with no clear D. The J call may be wrong; the DNA end is better matched by TRBJ2-7. CDR3 length: 12 residues. Germline V gene lookup returns CDR1 LNHNV and CDR2 YYDKDF (reference sequence). The CDR3 DNA follows: TGTGCCACCAGCAGAGGCTTGGCCGAGCAGTACTTC. Its translation is CATSRGLAEQYF.

This clone was seen at least ten times. The chain combines TRBV5-1 with TRBJ1-6; D is unresolved. Germline CDR1 reads SGHRS; CDR2 reads YFSETQ. Trimming shortened V by 0 bases and J by 7 bases, and 11 bases separated the two germline ends. The CDR3 is made up of 15 amino acids. The CDR3: CASSLDPPPNSPLHF. CDR3 DNA: TGCGCCAGCAGCTTGGACCCTCCCCCAAATTCACCCCTCCACTTT.

The CDR3 DNA reads TGTGCCATCAGGACAGGGACCCACAATGAGCAGTTCTTC. Amino acids: CAIRTGTHNEQFF. The chain couples TRBV6-6 to TRBJ2-1; 8 bases line up with TRBD1. V shed 10 bases and J 5 bases; nucleotides not matched to a gene: 7. This CDR3 is built from 13 residues. Germline lookup yields CDR1 MNHNY and CDR2 SVGAGI (reference sequence).

The rearrangement joins TRBV6-5 to TRBJ1-2; tentatively, D is TRBD1 (6 bases). This CDR3 region has 14 residues. Germline V gene sequence: CDR1 MNHEY, CDR2 SVGAGI. V was shortened by 2 bases and J by 6 bases, with 13 bases between the two germline ends. CDR3 sequence (DNA): TGTGCCAGCAGTTACATCGACAGGATTAATGGCTACACCTTC. It encodes CASSYIDRINGYTF.

This clone was counted once. The chain uses TRBV7-8 and TRBJ2-1; 14 nucleotides agree with TRBD2. CDR3 length: 14 residues. CDR1 and CDR2 (germline): SGHVS, FQNEAQ. The V and J ends lost 5 bases and 12 bases, in that order; junction bases with no gene match: 6. CDR3 sequence reads: CASSDRLAGGPQFF. The CDR3 coding sequence is TGTGCCAGCAGCGATCGACTAGCGGGGGGGCCGCAGTTCTTC.

V and J are TRBV2 and TRBJ2-2; TRBD1 might be the D (5 bases). V lost 5 bases, J lost 11 bases, and 15 bases lay in between. This CDR3 has 13 residues. CDR1 and CDR2 (germline): SNHLY, FYNNEI. CDR3 coding DNA: TGTGCCAGCAGTCCCGACAGCGTGAGTGAGCTGTTTTTT. Encoded protein: CASSPDSVSELFF.

The chain has TRBV27 and TRBJ2-7, with unresolved D. This CDR3 is built from 14 residues. Germline CDR1 reads MNHEY; CDR2 reads SMNVEV (reference sequence). V lost 3 bases and J lost 6, with 15 bases in between. The CDR3, as DNA: TGTGCCAGCAGTTTCCAGTCTGGAGCGTCCGAGCAGTACTTC. Encoded protein: CASSFQSGASEQYF.

This chain links TRBV20-1 with TRBJ2-7, with D maybe TRBD1 (6 bases). This CDR3 has 11 residues. Germline V gene lookup returns CDR1 DFQATT and CDR2 SNEGSKA (reference sequence). Trimming cost V 5 bases and J 4 bases, with 9 bases left between them. DNA of the CDR3: TGCAGTGCTCCCGACAGGTACGAGCAGTACTTC. Translating it yields CSAPDRYEQYF.

V gene TRBV5-5 combines with J gene TRBJ2-2; D gene ambiguous. With 0 bases removed from V and 5 bases from J, the gap between germline ends came to 5 bases. The CDR3 consists of 13 residues. Germline V gene lookup returns CDR1 SGHKS and CDR2 YYEKEE (reference sequence). The CDR3 bases are TGTGCCAGCAGCTTGGTGTTGACCGGGGAGCTGTTTTTT. This gives the protein CASSLVLTGELFF.

J is TRBJ2-7 and V is TRBV6-5, with TRBD1 matching 11 bases. Germline V gene sequence: CDR1 MNHEY, CDR2 SVGAGI. V shed 5 bases and J 3 bases; nucleotides not matched to a gene: 3. The length of the CDR3 is 14 residues. As DNA, the CDR3 is TGTGCCAGCAGTCGGACAGGGGGCGGCTACGAGCAGTACTTC. Translated, it gives CASSRTGGGYEQYF.

The rearrangement links TRBV6-6 to TRBJ2-6; unclear D gene. In germline, CDR1 is MNHNY, CDR2 SVGAGI (reference sequence). CDR3 length equals 12 residues. V was cut by 6 bases and J by 2 bases, with 2 bases left in between. CDR3 in DNA: TGTGCCAGCAGCCCTGGGGCCAACGTCCTGACTTTC. Amino acid sequence: CASSPGANVLTF.

The V and J genes are TRBV7-9 and TRBJ2-7, with D unclear. This CDR3 region has 14 residues. The V end lost 5 bases, the J end lost 3 bases, and 14 bases lay between the germline ends. The germline V gene encodes CDR1 SEHNR and CDR2 FQNEAQ (reference sequence). The CDR3 here is CASSPRSALYEQYF. CDR3 DNA: TGTGCCAGCAGCCCTAGATCCGCACTCTACGAGCAGTACTTC.

V is TRBV5-1 and J is TRBJ2-1, with 12 nucleotides matching TRBD2. The CDR3 is 14 amino acids. The J segment lost 3 bases and the V segment lost 10 bases, leaving 5 bases of the junction unmatched. Germline assignment: CDR1 SGHRS and CDR2 YFSETQ. The CDR3 region is CACRLAGDYNEQFF. The CDR3 DNA reads as TGCGCCTGTCGACTAGCGGGAGACTACAATGAGCAGTTCTTC.